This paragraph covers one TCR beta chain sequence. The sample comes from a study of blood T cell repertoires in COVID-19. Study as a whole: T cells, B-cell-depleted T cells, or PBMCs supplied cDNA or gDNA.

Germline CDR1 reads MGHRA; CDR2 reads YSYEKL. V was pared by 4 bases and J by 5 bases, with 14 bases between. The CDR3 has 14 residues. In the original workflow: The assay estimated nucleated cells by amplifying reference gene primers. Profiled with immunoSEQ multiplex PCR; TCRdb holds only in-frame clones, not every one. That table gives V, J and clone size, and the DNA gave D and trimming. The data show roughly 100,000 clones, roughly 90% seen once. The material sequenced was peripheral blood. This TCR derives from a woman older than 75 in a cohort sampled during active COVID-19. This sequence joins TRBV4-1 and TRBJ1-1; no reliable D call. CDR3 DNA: TGCGCCAGCAGCCCAGAGAGCCATTCGACTGAAGCTTTCTTT. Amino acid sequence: CASSPESHSTEAFF.